A single sample is the source of the 30 T cell receptor beta chains below, sequenced in a study of T cell repertoires in cytomegalovirus infection. TCRdb recomputed calls from the reads with MiXCR, one row per CDR3 protein. Of fewer than 950,000 distinct CDR3 sequences listed, 30% to 35% are singletons. No antigens are known for them. Sequencing was performed on cultured CD8+ T cells from PBMCs, taken from culture after CMV antigen stimulation. The receptors shown here come from a human donor in good health (CMV status not recorded). Some clones in this sample may be carry-over from other donors' samples.

V and J are TRBV4-1 and TRBJ2-1, with 16 bases matching TRBD2. Germline CDR1 reads MGHRA; CDR2 reads YSYEKL. J was trimmed by 13 bases and V by 3 bases; bases with no gene match: 12. This CDR3 has 17 residues. The CDR3 loop reads CASSHPLGTSGGGDQFF. The CDR3 region has the DNA TGCGCCAGCAGCCATCCCCTCGGGACTAGCGGGGGGGGGGACCAGTTCTTC.

The chain couples TRBV12-5 to TRBJ2-5; D possibly uses TRBD1 or TRBD2 (6 bases each). Germline CDR1 is LGHNT and CDR2 is FRNRAP. Deletions cut 4 bases from V and 7 bases from J, with 10 bases between. The CDR3 totals 12 residues. CDR3 bases: TGTGCTAGTGGTTGGGGGGCCATGACCCAGTACTTC. It specifies CASGWGAMTQYF.

In its sample, this clonotype was seen many times. This chain links TRBV7-8 with TRBJ1-1, with a tentative D call TRBD1 (5 bases). The V gene's germline CDR1 is SGHVS and CDR2 FQNEAQ. V lost 0 bases and J lost 4, with 12 bases in between. CDR3 length equals 15 residues. The chain's CDR3 is CASSLAPGWSTEAFF. The DNA for the CDR3 is TGTGCCAGCAGCTTAGCGCCAGGGTGGAGCACTGAAGCTTTCTTT.

As for this clonotype: An end of the junction differs from the germline gene, which may be a read error. This chain connects TRBV27 to TRBJ2-1; 8 bases match TRBD2. The CDR3 consists of 14 residues. Germline V CDR1 and CDR2: MNHEY, SMNVEV (reference sequence). In DNA form, the CDR3 reads TGTACCAGCAGTTTATCCGGGGGGGCCCTAGAGCAGTTCTTC. As protein: CTSSLSGGALEQFF.

The chain links TRBV12-3 or TRBV12-4 to TRBJ2-5; no definite D call. This CDR3 contains 13 residues. The germline V and J ends were trimmed by 3 bases and 5 bases, with 10 bases remaining between them. The CDR3 DNA sequence: TGTGCCAGCAGTTTCCCAGGAACGGAGACCCAGTACTTC. Its protein is CASSFPGTETQYF.

The rearrangement uses TRBV4-1 and TRBJ2-3; 7 bases align to TRBD2. The CDR3 totals 12 residues. V gave up 10 bases and J gave up 6 bases; unmatched junction bases: 7. CDR1 is MGHRA and CDR2 is YSYEKL in the germline V gene. For the CDR3, the DNA is TGCGCCAACCGCTCCGGGGGGGATACGCAGTATTTT. Translation: CANRSGGDTQYF.

This clonotype has just a few counts. The CDR3 DNA is TGTGCCAGCACCGACCCGGCGGGGGGGTTGTACAATGAGCAGTTCTTC. Translation: CASTDPAGGLYNEQFF. This rearrangement joins TRBV6-2 or TRBV6-3 to TRBJ2-1, with 9 nucleotides matching TRBD2. From germline, CDR1 is MNHEY and CDR2 SVGEGT. The CDR3 loop spans 16 amino acids. The junction had 11 bases not matched to a gene; V was cut back by 7 bases and J by 4 bases.

CDR3 DNA: TGCAGTGCTCACCCCCTGGCTTCGACTAGCGGGACCTCCTACAATGAGCAGTTCTTC. This translates into CSAHPLASTSGTSYNEQFF. The V gene is TRBV20-1, the J gene TRBJ2-1; TRBD2 matches at 11 bases. J was trimmed by 0 bases and V by 5 bases; bases with no gene match: 15. The V gene's germline CDR1 is DFQATT and CDR2 SNEGSKA (reference sequence). This CDR3 comprises 19 residues.

This clonotype was detected many times. This chain links TRBV12-3 or TRBV12-4 with TRBJ1-1, with TRBD1 as a possible D gene (5 bases). V lost 3 bases to trimming and J lost 7 bases, with 12 bases between them. The CDR3 runs to 13 residues. CDR3 region: CASSFTRVYEAFF. The DNA for the CDR3 is TGTGCCAGCAGTTTCACCAGGGTTTATGAAGCTTTCTTT.

The chain couples TRBV24-1 to TRBJ2-7; the D gene is possibly TRBD2 (5 bases). The V gene lost 8 bases and the J gene lost 2 bases, with 12 bases spanning the gap. Looked up from germline, CDR1 is KGHDR and CDR2 is SFDVKD. The CDR3 covers 13 residues. CDR3 nucleotide sequence: TGTGCCACCACGGAGGCGGTACCCTACGAGCAGTACTTC. Protein: CATTEAVPYEQYF.

The sample holds many counts of this clonotype. The CDR3 DNA is TGTGCCAGCAGCTTAGGAGAAGGGACTAGCTCCTACAATGAGCAGTTCTTC. This sequence encodes CASSLGEGTSSYNEQFF. The chain links TRBV7-2 to TRBJ2-1; 8 bases map to TRBD2. The V gene's germline CDR1 is SGHTA and CDR2 FQGNSA. The CDR3 is made up of 17 amino acids. Losses at the gene ends were 1 base for V and 0 bases for J; bases not matched to a gene: 5.

This clonotype was counted between two and nine times. J is TRBJ2-1 and V is TRBV18; 8 bases line up with TRBD2. This CDR3 has 12 residues. Germline CDR1 KGHSH, CDR2 LQKENI. J lost 13 bases, V lost 8 bases, and 10 bases had no gene match. CDR3 in amino acids: CASPTTGGEQFF. The CDR3, as DNA: TGTGCCAGCCCCACCACGGGGGGGGAACAGTTCTTC. Based on the CDR3 plus reference TRBV18 and TRBJ2-1, the full variable domain is NAGVMQNPRHLVRRRGQEARLRCSPMKGHSHVYWYRQLPEEGLKFMVYLQKENIIDESGMPKERFSAEFPKEGPSILRIQQVVRGDSAAYFCASPTTGGEQFFGPGTRLTVL.

CDR3 sequence reads: CASSLAGGESEQYV. In nucleotides, the CDR3 is TGTGCCAGCAGCTTGGCGGGAGGTGAAAGCGAGCAGTACGTC. The gene calls are TRBV5-4 and TRBJ2-7; TRBD2 aligns across 7 bases. This CDR3 contains 14 residues. V was pared by 0 bases and J by 6 bases, with 6 bases of the junction left unmatched. Germline V gene lookup returns CDR1 SGHNT and CDR2 YYREEE (reference sequence).

The chain joins TRBV6-2 or TRBV6-3 to TRBJ2-7, with 10 bases aligning to TRBD1. The ends lost 7 bases at V and 4 bases at J; junction bases unmatched: 4. CDR1 and CDR2 (germline): MNHEY, SVGEGT. This CDR3 contains 13 residues. DNA for the CDR3: TGTGCCAGCAACCCGGACAGGGGGTACGAGCAGTACTTC. Its translation: CASNPDRGYEQYF.

The chain employs TRBV27 and TRBJ1-5; D is possibly TRBD1 (6 bases). V gave up 4 bases and J gave up 1 base, with 17 bases separating them. This CDR3 spans 17 amino acids. Looked up from germline, CDR1 is MNHEY and CDR2 is SMNVEV (reference sequence). The CDR3 here is CASSSETGHPSNQPQHF. Written as DNA, the CDR3 is TGTGCCAGCAGTTCTGAAACGGGACACCCGAGCAATCAGCCCCAGCATTTT.

This chain connects TRBV10-3 to TRBJ2-5; TRBD1 aligns across 8 bases. Germline V gene data show CDR1 as ENHRY and CDR2 as SYGVKD. The CDR3 length is 14 residues. The V segment lost 2 bases and the J segment 3 bases; nucleotides outside the gene matches: 2. The CDR3 reads CAISEPDREETQYF. The CDR3 nucleotides are TGTGCCATCAGTGAGCCGGACAGGGAAGAGACCCAGTACTTC.

The chain combines TRBV2 with TRBJ1-4; D remains ambiguous. This CDR3 contains 14 residues. The germline CDR1 and CDR2 sequences are SNHLY and FYNNEI. V dropped 4 bases and J dropped 6 bases, with 12 bases sitting between them. The CDR3 here is CASSGFLGDEKLFF. The CDR3 bases are TGTGCCAGCAGTGGGTTCCTTGGGGATGAAAAACTGTTTTTT.

The V call is TRBV2, the J call TRBJ1-5; weak D call: TRBD1 (5 bases). The length of the CDR3 is 15 residues. The germline gives CDR1 SNHLY, CDR2 FYNNEI. Between the trimmed V and J ends, which lost 8 bases and 1 base, there was a span of 15 bases. CDR3 DNA: TGTGCCAGCCAGGAGAGACAGTCGAGCAATCAGCCCCAGCATTTT. Translating gives CASQERQSSNQPQHF.

This clonotype was seen a handful of times. This rearrangement joins TRBV19 to TRBJ2-1, with TRBD1 matching 8 bases. Germline-derived CDR1 and CDR2 are LNHDA and SQIVND (reference sequence). V shed 0 bases and J 2 bases; nucleotides not matched to a gene: 3. This CDR3 contains 16 residues. DNA for the CDR3: TGTGCCAGTAGTATAGATCGGGGACAGGCCTACAATGAGCAGTTCTTC. It is translated as CASSIDRGQAYNEQFF.

This sequence joins TRBV14 and TRBJ1-6; D gene unclear. V gave up 0 bases and J gave up 5 bases, with 11 bases separating them. There are 16 residues in the CDR3. Germline V lookup: CDR1 SGHDN, CDR2 FVKESK. CDR3 region: CASSQDLPVNNSPLHF. The CDR3 DNA is TGTGCCAGCAGCCAAGATCTTCCAGTTAATAATTCACCCCTCCACTTT. Filled out from reference TRBV14 and TRBJ1-6, the complete variable domain reads EAGVTQFPSHSVIEKGQTVTLRCDPISGHDNLYWYRRVMGKEIKFLLHFVKESKQDESGMPNNRFLAERTGGTYSTLKVQPAELEDSGVYFCASSQDLPVNNSPLHFGNGTRLTVT.

This clonotype has only a few counts. This chain links TRBV4-1 with TRBJ1-1, with D uncertain. With 0 bases removed from V and 1 base from J, the gap between germline ends came to 9 bases. CDR3 size: 15 residues. CDR1 is MGHRA and CDR2 is YSYEKL in the germline V gene. The CDR3 DNA follows: TGCGCCAGCAGCCAAGAGTCCTGGGGGAACACTGAAGCTTTCTTT. This gives the protein CASSQESWGNTEAFF.

The CDR3 spells CASSLVRRGVGNQPQHF. CDR3 nucleotides: TGTGCCAGCAGCTTAGTTCGTCGGGGGGTGGGCAATCAGCCCCAGCATTTT. J is TRBJ1-5 and V is TRBV7-2; D may be TRBD1 (5 bases). The CDR3 loop spans 17 amino acids. The V end lost 1 base, the J end lost 2 bases, and 15 bases lay between the germline ends. The germline CDR1 and CDR2 sequences are SGHTA and FQGNSA.

The sample holds a few counts of this clonotype. Here the CDR3 reads CASSPPQDNTEAFF. CDR3 nucleotides: TGTGCCAGCAGCCCCCCCCAGGATAACACTGAAGCTTTCTTT. The genes are TRBV5-5 and TRBJ1-1, with D unclear. V lost 4 bases and J lost 2, with 12 bases in between. This CDR3 is built from 14 residues. Germline CDR1 reads SGHKS; CDR2 reads YYEKEE (reference sequence).

The chain uses TRBV12-3 or TRBV12-4 and TRBJ2-2, with D possibly being TRBD1 (6 bases). This CDR3 region has 16 residues. Trimming stripped 6 bases from V and 3 bases from J, with 17 bases between. In DNA, the CDR3 is TGTGCCAGCAGATCCCGACAGGCCCAACACACCGGGGAGCTGTTTTTT. Translating gives CASRSRQAQHTGELFF.

The CDR3 region is CASSPPHPETGGRSPLHF. CDR3 DNA: TGTGCCAGCAGCCCTCCTCACCCGGAGACAGGGGGCCGATCACCCCTCCACTTT. The rearrangement joins TRBV14 to TRBJ1-6; 10 bases fit TRBD1. The length of the CDR3 is 18 residues. Germline loops: CDR1 SGHDN, CDR2 FVKESK. With V trimmed by 4 bases and J by 10 bases, 16 bases remained unmatched.

This clonotype has just a few counts. DNA of the CDR3: TGTGCCAGCAGCTTGGGTCCCCGGGACAACCGAAGAAACTATGGCTACACCTTC. Translated: CASSLGPRDNRRNYGYTF. The J gene is TRBJ1-2, the V gene TRBV5-8; perhaps TRBD1 as D (6 bases). The CDR3 has 18 amino acids. The germline CDR1 and CDR2 sequences are SGHTS and YDEGEE. V was clipped by 0 bases and J by 2 bases, with 20 bases between them.

The chain employs TRBV12-3 or TRBV12-4 and TRBJ2-5; unclear D gene. The CDR3 is 14 residues long. V was trimmed by 2 bases and J by 2 bases, leaving 9 bases between them. The CDR3 is CASSLMSVQETQYF. The CDR3 DNA is TGTGCCAGCAGTTTAATGTCAGTACAAGAGACCCAGTACTTC.

Ten or more counts support this clonotype. V is TRBV29-1 and J is TRBJ2-1; no definite D call. The germline CDR1 and CDR2 sequences are SQVTM and ANQGSEA. The CDR3 loop spans 13 amino acids. V was shortened by 0 bases and J by 8 bases, with 11 bases between the two germline ends. The CDR3 DNA is TGCAGCGTTGAAGATTTGAGCTTCGATGAGCAGTTCTTC. Translating gives CSVEDLSFDEQFF.

This clonotype was recorded only once. The V call is TRBV7-9, the J call TRBJ1-5; D remains ambiguous. Trimming took 8 bases from V and 1 from J, leaving 15 bases between them. The length of the CDR3 is 15 residues. Looked up from germline, CDR1 is SEHNR and CDR2 is FQNEAQ (reference sequence). CDR3 bases: TGTGCCAGCCAAGCCGGTTGGGGAAGCAATCAGCCCCAGCATTTT. This translates into CASQAGWGSNQPQHF.

V usage is TRBV6-5 and J usage is TRBJ1-1; TRBD1 might be the D (6 bases). Germline V CDR1 and CDR2: MNHEY, SVGAGI. This CDR3 has 15 amino acids. V lost 6 bases to trimming and J lost 0 bases, with 14 bases between them. The DNA of the CDR3 is TGTGCCAGCAGAGTAGACAGGCCCATGAACACTGAAGCTTTCTTT. Translation: CASRVDRPMNTEAFF.